The text below deals with one T cell receptor beta chain. Its antigen is still unknown. The treatment: randomized to nivolumab then ipilimumab (arm A) or the reverse (arm B). Patients had received no earlier DNA-damaging chemotherapy. The repertoire was sequenced with immunoSEQ multiplex PCR; TCRdb's copy has only in-frame clones and lacks some. This table holds 6,500 or so clones, 25% to 30% found once. V was trimmed by 2 bases and J by 0 bases, leaving 7 bases between them. This CDR3 is 15 amino acids long. CDR1 and CDR2 from the germline V gene are KGHSH and LQKENI. This sample was taken from a study of sequential checkpoint blockade in melanoma. Whole-study results and caveats: For nivolumab-first patients, baseline tumor clonality was associated with response.

The specimen comprised tumor tissue (inferred from file names), sampled from a patient given nivolumab and ipilimumab in sequence. This TCR came from a human donor with melanoma. V usage is TRBV18 and J usage is TRBJ2-2; D remains ambiguous. The CDR3 DNA reads TGTGCCAGCTCACCAGGGCCCTCGAACACCGGGGAGCTGTTTTTT. Its protein product is CASSPGPSNTGELFF.